This T cell receptor (beta chain) was identified during a study of beta chain features in type 1 diabetes. The germline V gene has CDR1 SGHRS and CDR2 YFSETQ. Unmatched junction bases numbered 6, after V lost 4 bases and J lost 4 bases. This CDR3 has 15 residues. Notes on the study in general: Shorter templates might be favored by PCR, equally in patients and controls. Among type 1 diabetes patients, VDJ junctions had fewer insertions and more deletions.

In this sample, this clone turned up a few times. The antigen is undetermined. The authors reverse transcribed all of the isolated RNA, so sequencing captured expressed TCRB transcripts. Libraries were prepared by immunoSEQ multiplex PCR; TCRdb keeps only in-frame clonotypes and omits some of them. The data show roughly 350,000 clones, 9.5% to 11% seen once. This rearrangement joins TRBV5-1 to TRBJ2-3; 10 bases align to TRBD2. Material for sequencing was naive CD4+ T cells from blood. This TCR was recovered from a woman in her twenties or thirties in good health. CDR3 in amino acids: CASSRGLAAPDTQYF. The CDR3 DNA reads as TGCGCCAGCAGCAGAGGACTAGCGGCCCCAGATACGCAGTATTTT.